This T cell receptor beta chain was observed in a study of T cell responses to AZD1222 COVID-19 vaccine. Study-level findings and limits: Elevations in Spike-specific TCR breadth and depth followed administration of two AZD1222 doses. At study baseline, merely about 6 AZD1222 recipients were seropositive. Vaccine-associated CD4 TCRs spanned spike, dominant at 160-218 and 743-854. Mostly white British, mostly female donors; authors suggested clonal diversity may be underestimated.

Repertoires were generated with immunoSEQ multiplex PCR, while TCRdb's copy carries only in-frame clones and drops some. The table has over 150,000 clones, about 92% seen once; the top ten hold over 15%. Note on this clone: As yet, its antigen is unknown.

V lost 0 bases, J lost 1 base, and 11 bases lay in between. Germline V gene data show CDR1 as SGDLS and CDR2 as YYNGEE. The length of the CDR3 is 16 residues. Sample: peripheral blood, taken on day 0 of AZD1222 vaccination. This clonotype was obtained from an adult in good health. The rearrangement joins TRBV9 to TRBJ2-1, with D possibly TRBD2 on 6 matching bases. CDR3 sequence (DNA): TGTGCCAGCAGCGTAGTCGGAGGGGTTTCCTACAATGAGCAGTTCTTC. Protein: CASSVVGGVSYNEQFF.